Listed here is a single T cell receptor (beta chain). This record comes from a study of blood T cell repertoires in COVID-19. Study-wide background: From the United States, Italy and Spain came samples of acute and convalescent COVID-19. T cells, B-cell-depleted T cells, or PBMCs provided the cDNA or gDNA that served as material.

CDR3 length equals 14 residues. V lost 5 bases and J lost 0, with 8 bases in between. Germline assignment: CDR1 MNHEY and CDR2 SVGEGT. Per the authors' pipeline: Estimation of nucleated cell counts was performed using reference gene primer amplification. Repertoires were generated with immunoSEQ multiplex PCR, while TCRdb's copy carries only in-frame clones and drops some. V and J calls and clone size are given by that table; D and trimming were obtained from the DNA. In the table there are about 300,000 clones, over 75% of which are singletons. This receptor was taken from a man aged 18 to 35 with active or convalescent COVID-19. The rearrangement uses TRBV6-2 or TRBV6-3 and TRBJ1-5; a weak D match, TRBD1 (6 bases). The sequenced material came from peripheral blood. The CDR3 nucleotides are TGTGCCAGCAGTCCGGACAGTAGCAATCAGCCCCAGCATTTT. Its translation is CASSPDSSNQPQHF.